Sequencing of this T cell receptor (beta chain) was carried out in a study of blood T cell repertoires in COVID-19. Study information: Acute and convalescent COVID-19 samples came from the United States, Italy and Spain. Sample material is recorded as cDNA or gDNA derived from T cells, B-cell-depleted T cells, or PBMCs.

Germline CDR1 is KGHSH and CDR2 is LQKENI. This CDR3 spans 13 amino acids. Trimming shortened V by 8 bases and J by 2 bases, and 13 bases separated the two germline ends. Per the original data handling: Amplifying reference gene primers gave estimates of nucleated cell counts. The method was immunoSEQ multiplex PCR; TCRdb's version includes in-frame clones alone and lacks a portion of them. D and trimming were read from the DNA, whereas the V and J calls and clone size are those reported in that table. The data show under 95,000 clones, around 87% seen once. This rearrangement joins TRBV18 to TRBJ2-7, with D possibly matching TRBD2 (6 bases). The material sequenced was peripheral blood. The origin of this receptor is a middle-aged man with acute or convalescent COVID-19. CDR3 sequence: CASGRGRAYEQYF. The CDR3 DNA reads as TGTGCCAGCGGCCGGGGGAGAGCCTACGAGCAGTACTTC.